A selection of T cell receptor beta chains follows, all from one sample in a study of blood T cell repertoires in COVID-19. Using immunoSEQ multiplex PCR, the repertoire was profiled, and TCRdb retains in-frame clones only, with some absent. The top ten hold 1.5% to 1.8% of the sample, which has some 390,000 clones, around 89% seen once. Material for sequencing was peripheral blood. The receptors stem from a woman aged 40 to 50 with COVID-19, enrolled during active disease. Both conserved end residues are part of each CDR3. The D gene is left open where the match is weak. The size of a clone is reported for some rows only, either as once, few or many, or as a class for expanded clones.

D gene	V gene	J gene	clone size	CDR3 protein	CDR3 DNA
-	TRBV5-1	TRBJ2-3	-	CASSLVYDTGITDTQYF	TGCGCCAGCAGCTTGGTTTATGACACGGGGATCACAGATACGCAGTATTTT
-	TRBV7-2	TRBJ2-7	once	CASSGGGTTSYEQYF	TGTGCCAGCAGCGGAGGGGGGACTACCTCCTACGAGCAGTACTTC
-	TRBV5-4	TRBJ2-5	-	CASSLGQGRETQYF	TGTGCCAGCAGCTTGGGGCAGGGAAGAGAGACCCAGTACTTC
TRBD2	TRBV6-4	TRBJ2-1	-	CASSRTSGSYNEQFF	TGTGCCAGCAGTAGAACTAGCGGGAGCTACAATGAGCAGTTCTTC
TRBD1	TRBV10-1	TRBJ2-1	-	CASGPWTGPYNEQFF	TGCGCCAGCGGGCCATGGACAGGGCCCTACAATGAGCAGTTCTTC
TRBD2	TRBV7-9	TRBJ2-3	-	CASSYRTRSSTDTQYF	TGTGCCAGCAGCTACCGGACTAGATCTAGCACAGATACGCAGTATTTT
-	TRBV28	TRBJ1-2	-	CASRGTFVNYGYTF	TGTGCCAGCAGGGGGACATTCGTTAACTATGGCTACACCTTC
TRBD1	TRBV3-1/TRBV3-2	TRBJ2-7	-	CASSQQGVQYF	TGTGCCAGCAGCCAACAGGGGGTGCAGTACTTC
TRBD1	TRBV2	TRBJ1-4	once	CASSDMDRGGEKLFF	TGTGCCAGCAGTGATATGGACAGGGGAGGTGAAAAACTGTTTTTT
-	TRBV7-2	TRBJ2-1	-	CASSASGPQFF	TGTGCCAGCAGCGCTTCAGGTCCGCAGTTCTTC
-	TRBV21-1	TRBJ2-7	-	CASSKRGRGYEQYF	TGTGCCAGCAGCAAAAGAGGACGGGGTTACGAGCAGTACTTC
-	TRBV5-4	TRBJ2-5	-	CASSLVSEETQYF	TGTGCCAGCAGCTTGGTGTCAGAAGAGACCCAGTACTTC
-	TRBV6-5	TRBJ2-4	once	CATASLGTAENIQYF	TGTGCCACCGCCTCACTCGGGACTGCGGAAAACATTCAGTACTTC
-	TRBV4-1	TRBJ1-6	-	CASSQVVASYNSPLHF	TGCGCCAGCAGCCAAGTGGTGGCATCCTATAATTCACCCCTCCACTTT
-	TRBV18	TRBJ1-6	few	CASSPKQNSPLHF	TGTGCCAGCTCACCAAAGCAAAATTCACCCCTCCACTTT
TRBD1	TRBV7-2	TRBJ1-1	-	CASSPVGDSNTEAFF	TGTGCCAGCAGCCCCGTGGGGGACAGTAACACTGAAGCTTTCTTT
-	TRBV5-1	TRBJ2-3	-	CASSLVVGAGDTQYF	TGCGCCAGCAGCTTAGTAGTGGGCGCCGGAGATACGCAGTATTTT
-	TRBV14	TRBJ1-2	-	CASSQDLTGGYTF	TGTGCCAGCAGCCAAGATTTGACGGGGGGCTACACCTTC
TRBD1	TRBV6-5	TRBJ1-2	-	CASRHHGQGIYGYTF	TGTGCCAGCAGGCACCATGGACAGGGCATCTATGGCTACACCTTC
-	TRBV9	TRBJ1-3	-	CASSVAWRSGNTIYF	TGTGCCAGCAGCGTAGCCTGGAGATCCGGAAACACCATATATTTT
-	TRBV3-1/TRBV3-2	TRBJ1-6	-	CASSLRQSSYNSPLHF	TGTGCCAGCAGCCTTCGACAGAGCTCCTATAATTCACCCCTCCACTTT
TRBD1	TRBV28	TRBJ1-1	-	CASTPPGQGNTEAFF	TGTGCCAGCACCCCGCCGGGACAGGGGAACACTGAAGCTTTCTTT
TRBD1	TRBV29-1	TRBJ1-5	-	CSVGFEQGGNQPQHF	TGCAGCGTTGGCTTTGAACAGGGGGGCAATCAGCCCCAGCATTTT
-	TRBV30	TRBJ1-2	-	CAWRGGWGQGYGYTF	TGTGCCTGGAGGGGGGGATGGGGCCAAGGGTATGGCTACACCTTC
-	TRBV18	TRBJ2-3	once	CASSPPNRADTQYF	TGTGCCAGCTCACCACCGAACAGGGCAGATACGCAGTATTTT
-	TRBV27	TRBJ1-2	-	CASSSLTARSYGYTF	TGTGCCAGCAGTTCCTTGACAGCGAGATCATATGGCTACACCTTC
-	TRBV27	TRBJ2-7	-	CASSPLDSYEQYF	TGTGCCAGCAGTCCCCTGGACAGTTACGAGCAGTACTTC
-	TRBV28	TRBJ1-1	-	CASSWRRDTEAFF	TGTGCCAGCAGTTGGCGGCGGGACACTGAAGCTTTCTTT
-	TRBV27	TRBJ1-3	-	CASSFSGAGNTIYF	TGTGCCAGCAGTTTTTCAGGGGCTGGAAACACCATATATTTT
-	TRBV4-2	TRBJ1-3	-	CASSPQSPGASGNTIYF	TGTGCCAGCAGCCCTCAATCCCCAGGGGCCTCTGGAAACACCATATATTTT
TRBD1	TRBV28	TRBJ1-2	-	CASTRGTGPIANYGYTF	TGTGCCAGCACCAGGGGGACAGGACCAATAGCTAACTATGGCTACACCTTC
-	TRBV9	TRBJ2-3	once	CASSVDPGGRGYTDTQYF	TGTGCCAGCAGCGTAGACCCCGGGGGGCGGGGCTACACAGATACGCAGTATTTT
TRBD1	TRBV5-1	TRBJ2-7	-	CASSSGQGVAEQYF	TGCGCCAGCAGCTCTGGACAGGGTGTTGCCGAGCAGTACTTC
-	TRBV7-3	TRBJ2-7	-	CASSERVSSF	TGTGCCAGCAGCGAAAGAGTTAGTAGCTTC
TRBD1	TRBV6-5	TRBJ1-6	-	CASSLLTGGGNSPLHF	TGTGCCAGCAGTTTACTGACAGGGGGCGGTAATTCACCCCTCCACTTT
TRBD1	TRBV6-2/TRBV6-3	TRBJ1-1	-	CASSYSTQGAEAFF	TGTGCCAGCAGTTACTCGACACAGGGGGCTGAAGCTTTCTTT
TRBD1	TRBV7-2	TRBJ1-6	-	CASWLTGGATYNSPLHF	TGTGCCAGCTGGTTGACAGGGGGCGCGACCTATAATTCACCCCTCCACTTT
-	TRBV21-1	TRBJ2-7	-	CASTPRGLAGSYEQYF	TGTGCCAGCACCCCCCGGGGACTAGCGGGGTCCTACGAGCAGTACTTC
-	TRBV9	TRBJ2-1	-	CASSEGLPAYNEQFF	TGTGCCAGCAGCGAGGGACTCCCAGCCTACAATGAGCAGTTCTTC
-	TRBV2	TRBJ1-5	-	CASRGAGVAPQHF	TGTGCCAGCCGAGGGGCAGGGGTGGCGCCCCAGCATTTT
-	TRBV5-6	TRBJ1-6	-	CASSPGHLNSPLHF	TGTGCCAGCAGCCCGGGACACCTCAATTCACCCCTCCACTTT
-	TRBV7-3	TRBJ2-7	-	CASSLGGSDGAYEQYF	TGTGCCAGCAGCTTAGGTGGGTCCGACGGAGCCTACGAGCAGTACTTC
-	TRBV7-2	TRBJ1-1	few	CASSLERGNTEAFF	TGTGCCAGCAGCTTGGAAAGGGGGAACACTGAAGCTTTCTTT
-	TRBV6-5	TRBJ1-1	-	CASAITPNTEAFF	TGTGCCAGCGCCATCACTCCGAACACTGAAGCTTTCTTT
-	TRBV2	TRBJ2-3	-	CASSEEGVGGDTQYF	TGTGCCAGCAGTGAAGAGGGGGTAGGTGGGGATACGCAGTATTTT
TRBD1	TRBV27	TRBJ2-7	-	CASRRTGTYEQYF	TGTGCCAGCAGGAGGACAGGTACCTACGAGCAGTACTTC
-	TRBV7-9	TRBJ1-1	-	CASSLALGRVNTEAFF	TGTGCCAGCAGCTTAGCGCTTGGGAGAGTGAACACTGAAGCTTTCTTT